This section outlines one T cell receptor (beta chain) sequence together with its context. Its antigen remains unidentified. The sample originates from a study of cytomegalovirus exposure and HLA in healthy donors (dated by TCRdb to 2016 to 2017). With regard to the full study: An earlier analysis of 587 of the donors reported roughly 300 Gb of sequence data and around 110 million unique TCR beta sequences obtained from approximately 180 million T cells. Approximately 330 gigabases of sequencing data and around 85 million unique TCR sequences made up an early release that covered over 550 HLA-typed donors. Of the roughly 420 genotyped donors, over 80% were placed in the genetic ancestry cluster associated with self-reported Caucasian donors. The study aimed to test whether cataloging public T cell receptors could reveal signatures of past pathogen exposure. The T cell repertoires of 666 subjects were profiled by immunosequencing and related to cytomegalovirus serostatus. A separate validation cohort of 90 to 150 different subjects was used in addition to the roughly 670-subject first cohort. To predict cytomegalovirus infection status, the study combined high-throughput TCR immunosequencing, statistical association of individual TCRs with disease status, and machine learning. A later analysis re-examined previously published TCR beta repertoires from around 670 donors and added high-resolution HLA genotyping to investigate patterns of TCR occurrence. In the later analysis, no new phenotypic data were used to find candidate immune exposures; instead, reliance was placed on TCR beta sequences and their occurrence across donors. An earlier analysis of 450 to 750 of the donors used high-throughput TCR beta sequencing to judge whether each TCR beta V gene segment behaved as functional or pseudogenic. Donor age, sex, ethnicity and CMV serostatus were collected together with the repertoire data. Genome-wide SNP genotypes for about three fifths of the roughly 670 donors were used in a later genetic analysis, which treated that subset as a discovery cohort. Every repertoire in the discovery cohort had been generated on one and the same sequencing platform. HLA typing included class I and class II loci at four-digit resolution. Typing coverage varied by locus: roughly 620-640 donors for A, B, C, DRB1 and DQB1; roughly 510 for DQA1; about 590 for DPA1; 400 to 480 for DPB1. Four to six DR-DQ haplotypes were handled as single units for association and clustering, since linkage in the cohort was strong. Among roughly 400 genotyped donors of the cohort, an average of approximately 220,000 unique TCR beta nucleotide sequences was sequenced per donor, of which about 20% were non-productive.

The library was obtained by the immunoSEQ multiplex PCR assay. A mixture of 60 forward primers for TCR Vbeta segments and 13 reverse primers for TCR Jbeta segments was used in the multiplex PCR. The CDR3 region of rearranged TCR beta genes was amplified from genomic DNA with a multiplex PCR assay. On the Illumina HiSeq System, the amplified TCR beta libraries were sequenced as 87-base-pair reads. The authors processed their data as follows. Across the 700 or so repertoires, a later analysis counted tens of millions of unique TCR beta chains, about 10 million of which were shared by at least two donors. To remove PCR and sequencing errors, raw reads were error-corrected and collapsed into unique sequences using a nearest-neighbor algorithm that merged closely related sequences. Alignment of CDR3 sequences to IMGT reference sequences was used to assign V, D and J gene segments. For a sequence to be retained, at least a six-nucleotide match to both a V gene segment and a J gene segment was required. A rearrangement was called productive if the CDR3 had no stop codons and remained in frame with V and J, and every other rearrangement was called non-productive. Following IMGT convention, CDR3 was defined as the stretch from the second conserved V-encoded cysteine to the conserved J-encoded phenylalanine. Sequences without an unambiguous match to a single V gene segment were excluded from the earlier analysis of about 600 of the donors. In an earlier analysis of 587 of the donors, V segments were called functional above 56.7% productive rearrangements and were called segregating when the between-donor standard deviation exceeded 5%. A statistical classification framework was built for diagnosing cytomegalovirus status from the catalog of TCR beta chain sequences. V and J gene assignment, in a later analysis, came from comparing TCR nucleotide sequences with IMGT/GENE-DB human TR gene sequences. The TCRdist pipeline was used in a later analysis to assign CDR3 sequences and most-parsimonious VDJ recombination scenarios. A later analysis defined each TCR beta chain by its CDR3 amino acid sequence plus V-gene family, and excluded reads lacking a unique V-gene family. As a way to deal with suspected cross-contamination and a sequencing artifact, a later analysis dropped 450 to 600 nucleotide sequences that were highly shared and had low generation probability. For each public chain, a later analysis derived a clonal expansion index from normalized ranks of inferred template counts within each repertoire. In a later analysis, generation probabilities were computed using a VDJ recombination model fitted to out-of-frame rearrangements, and the results were checked against IGoR. Hypergeometric tests were used in a later analysis to score TCR-TCR, TCR-HLA and TCR-CMV co-occurrence, with a repertoire-size bias correction applied to the TCR pairs. To estimate false discovery rates, a later analysis permuted the HLA or CMV assignments 20 times. In a later analysis, co-occurring TCRs were grouped using DBSCAN, with TCRdist sequence similarity added in when clustering inside HLA-allele-positive subsets. Co-occurrence clustering excluded repertoires with fewer than 30,000 or more than 120,000 public chains, plus five with anomalous nucleotide sharing. The source is immuneACCESS, and TCRdb retained only in-frame sequences with V and J called. Part of the clones is not carried over; for the studies checked, unresolved V genes explain less than half of this, and the remainder is unexplained. The V and J calls and clone size come from that table; D and trimming were worked out from the DNA. The table for this sample shows tens of thousands of clones. 2.5% to 3% of the sample is taken by the ten largest.

The cohort was made up of 666 healthy bone marrow donors. At the time of sampling, every cohort member was nominally healthy, though immune exposures that went unrecorded were likely present. The donor tested CMV seronegative and was one of the 352 seronegative cohort members. Every donor gave a peripheral blood sample, and the peripheral blood mononuclear cells from that sample were used for TCR beta sequencing. The Qiagen DNeasy Blood Extraction Kit was used to extract genomic DNA from the blood cell samples. From its cysteine to its phenylalanine, the CDR3 spans 14 amino acids. Solely the CDR3 DNA is kept, with 42 bases framed from the first base. Ends trimmed: V by 5 bases, J by 7 bases; bases unmatched to a gene: 3. Reading the germline V gene gives CDR1 SGHTA and CDR2 FQGNSA. Broad study findings and their caveats: In this cohort, only TCR beta chains were sequenced, and detectable features were limited by the absence of alpha or paired-chain data. A further reported finding was that TCR beta sequences accurately predicted the HLA-A and HLA-B alleles for most subjects in the first cohort. According to a later genetic analysis, donors in an Asian-associated ancestry cluster had fewer N-insertions in productive TCRs than the approximately 670-donor mean. A few of the identified cytomegalovirus-associated TCR beta chains were confirmed in vitro to be specific for cytomegalovirus antigens. Because HLA typing was unavailable for some donors at each locus, only the typed subset was used in association tests. Some IMGT-functional V segments, including TRBV6-2 and TRBV6-3, could not be distinguished by the 87-base-pair reads and were therefore excluded. Most TCR sequences were observed very rarely across donors, whereas some public TCRs were present in many individuals. The earlier analysis of approximately 590 of the donors excluded some 15 rarely observed V segments, including chromosome 9 orphons, because counts were too low. A later analysis found that TCR association rates varied across HLA loci, with DRB1 alleles showing the most associated TCRs and HLA-C alleles the fewest. The study listed 150 to 200 TCR beta chains as associated with cytomegalovirus. The presence/absence analyses assumed that sequencing depth was roughly uniform across donors, and that assumption may not be true. The authors suggested that the approach could potentially be generalized to other disease states and immunological phenotypes. Linkage disequilibrium might explain the correlated functional status among segregating V segments, but an unknown experimental factor could not be ruled out. In a later analysis, several top co-occurrence clusters were reported to appear linked to parvovirus B19, influenza, CMV and Epstein-Barr virus. An earlier analysis of approximately 570 of the donors showed that most TCR beta V segments appeared in productive rearrangements either about 90% or about 30% of the time, which broadly matched IMGT annotations. In both the original and validation cohorts, the classifier was reported to diagnose cytomegalovirus status with high specificity and sensitivity. When HLA alleles, especially DR and DQ, strongly co-occurred, attributing TCR associations to individual alleles was difficult. In a later analysis, most CMV-associated TCR beta chains were found to appear HLA-restricted, with HLA associations seemingly driven largely by CMV exposure. A later analysis associated 17,000 or so TCR beta sequences with specific HLA alleles at a false discovery rate of 0.05. In a later genetic analysis, a missense DCLRE1C variant was associated with V-gene and J-gene trimming of TCR beta chains, and the association was replicated in an independent cohort. CMV serostatus was the only immune exposure information available for the cohort. In a later analysis, HLA-associated TCR beta chains showed more clonal expansion and lower generation probabilities than non-associated chains that were equally common. The sequencing pipeline was judged likely to have produced a cluster of highly shared sequence variants as a technical artifact.

The clonotype comes from a middle-aged man in good health and CMV-seronegative. This chain is built from TRBV7-2 and TRBJ2-1, and TRBD2 aligns with 12 junction nucleotides. Sequencing was carried out using PBMCs. The CDR3 in this case is CASSQTSGGNEQFF. In nucleotide form, the sequence is TGTGCCAGCAGCCAGACTAGCGGGGGAAATGAGCAGTTCTTC.